The 21 T cell receptor beta chains reported below all come from one sample, sequenced in a study of blood T cell repertoires in COVID-19. The method was immunoSEQ multiplex PCR; TCRdb's version includes in-frame clones alone and lacks a portion of them. Seen here are more than 200,000 clones, around 87% observed once, and the top ten hold 5.2%. Sequenced input: peripheral blood. The receptors originated from a woman aged 55-69 years with COVID-19, enrolled during active disease.

About this clone: Mismatch with germline at one junction end may stem from a read error. This rearrangement joins TRBV25-1 to TRBJ2-3; D unclear. The CDR3 length is 13 residues. From germline, CDR1 is MGHDK and CDR2 SYGVNS. The CDR3 region has the DNA TGTGCCAGCAGTCAATACGGCACAGATACGCAGTATTTT. Its protein product is CASSQYGTDTQYF.

This chain connects TRBV2 to TRBJ1-5, with a possible D match to TRBD1 (6 bases). This CDR3 has 14 residues. Trimming pared 5 bases from V and 9 bases from J, leaving 17 bases between. Germline V gene sequence: CDR1 SNHLY, CDR2 FYNNEI. The CDR3: CASSPDRNPRPQHF. The CDR3 nucleotides are TGTGCCAGCAGTCCAGACAGGAACCCCCGGCCCCAGCATTTT.

The rearrangement uses TRBV7-2 and TRBJ2-5, with 10 nucleotides matching TRBD2. The trim removed 5 bases at V and 3 bases at J, leaving 9 bases unmatched. The CDR3 runs 16 residues. The germline CDR1 and CDR2 sequences are SGHTA and FQGNSA. In nucleotides, the CDR3 is TGTGCCAGCAGCCCGGCGACTAGCGGGTTGAAAGAGACCCAGTACTTC. It codes for CASSPATSGLKETQYF.

J is TRBJ2-2 and V is TRBV5-5, with a possible D match to TRBD2 (5 bases). CDR1 is SGHKS, CDR2 YYEKEE, per germline (reference sequence). The CDR3 runs to 15 residues. Trimming left V 6 bases short and J 1 base short, with 13 bases between. This CDR3 reads CASTHTGGNTGELFF. In nucleotides, the CDR3 is TGTGCCAGCACGCACACCGGAGGGAACACCGGGGAGCTGTTTTTT.

As DNA, the CDR3 is TGCAGTGCTAGTTGGTCTAGCGGGAAGTTGACAGATACGCAGTATTTT. This gives the protein CSASWSSGKLTDTQYF. This rearrangement joins TRBV20-1 to TRBJ2-3; 9 positions agree with TRBD2. Per germline, CDR1 DFQATT and CDR2 SNEGSKA (reference sequence). With 3 bases clipped from V and 3 bases from J, the junction kept 10 bases outside the gene matches. This CDR3 contains 16 residues.

This clone was detected only once. At the DNA level, this CDR3 is encoded by other sequences in the same sample as well. V is TRBV30 and J is TRBJ2-1; D unresolved. V dropped 0 bases and J dropped 2 bases, with 5 bases sitting between them. The V gene's germline CDR1 is GTSNPN and CDR2 SVGIG (reference sequence). This CDR3 region has 13 residues. CDR3 protein: CAWSVATYNEQFF. The CDR3 bases are TGTGCCTGGAGTGTAGCCACCTACAATGAGCAGTTCTTC.

The chain employs TRBV13 and TRBJ2-3; no clear D gene. The germline CDR1 and CDR2 sequences are PRHDT and FYEKMQ (reference sequence). Trimming shortened V by 5 bases and J by 6 bases, and 6 bases separated the two germline ends. CDR3 length equals 11 residues. Here the CDR3 reads CASSRSDTQYF. In nucleotides, the CDR3 is TGTGCCAGCAGCCGTTCGGATACGCAGTATTTT.

The chain carries TRBV6-2 or TRBV6-3 and TRBJ1-4; no reliable D call. V was clipped by 2 bases and J by 5 bases, with 9 bases between them. The CDR3 runs to 14 residues. Germline CDR1 is MNHEY and CDR2 is SVGEGT. The DNA of the CDR3 is TGTGCCAGCAGTTACCTCAGGCAGAATGAAAAACTGTTTTTT. This translates into CASSYLRQNEKLFF.

With regard to this clone: Other DNA sequences within the sample encode an identical CDR3. The chain carries TRBV6-1 and TRBJ1-1; D may be TRBD1 (5 bases). Trimming removed 2 bases at V and 1 base at J, with 8 bases between. The germline CDR1 and CDR2 sequences are MNHNS and SASEGT. The CDR3 runs to 14 residues. The DNA of the CDR3 is TGTGCCAGCAGTGAAAGGCAGGGGAACACTGAAGCTTTCTTT. Protein product: CASSERQGNTEAFF.

V is TRBV4-1 and J is TRBJ2-1; 9 bases agree with TRBD2. This CDR3 has 15 amino acids. Looked up from germline, CDR1 is MGHRA and CDR2 is YSYEKL. V lost 2 bases and J lost 15; bases outside the gene matches: 14. The CDR3 region has the DNA TGCGCCAGCAGCCAACGCCTCGCGGGAGGGCCGCAGCGGTTCTTC. Residues: CASSQRLAGGPQRFF.

This clone was detected only a few times. The chain is built from TRBV21-1 and TRBJ1-6; the DNA was not compared with TRBD1, the D call given in the table. TRBV21-1 is a pseudogene locus. This CDR3 comprises 17 residues. CDR3 in DNA: TGTGCCAGCAGCAAAAAGTGGGTGGGACAGCGGAATTCACCCCTCCACTTT. Translation: CASSKKWVGQRNSPLHF.

This chain joins TRBV5-1 and TRBJ2-5; possibly TRBD2 for D (5 bases). The CDR3 has 15 amino acids. V was clipped by 1 base and J by 1 base, with 11 bases between them. CDR1 is SGHRS and CDR2 is YFSETQ in the germline V gene. This CDR3 reads CASSLNRGSQETQYF. CDR3 nucleotide sequence: TGCGCCAGCAGCTTGAACCGAGGGTCCCAAGAGACCCAGTACTTC.

The chain uses TRBV10-3 and TRBJ1-1; maybe TRBD1 (5 bases). In germline, CDR1 is ENHRY, CDR2 SYGVKD. V lost 8 bases and J lost 1, with 14 bases in between. The CDR3 is made up of 14 amino acids. The DNA of the CDR3 is TGTGCCATCCGCGGGGGGACCCCGAACACTGAAGCTTTCTTT. Its translation: CAIRGGTPNTEAFF.

The chain couples TRBV19 to TRBJ1-2; TRBD1 matches at 7 bases. There are 16 residues in the CDR3. Unmatched junction bases numbered 10, after V lost 4 bases and J lost 2 bases. Germline V gene data show CDR1 as LNHDA and CDR2 as SQIVND (reference sequence). Written as DNA, the CDR3 is TGTGCCAGTAGTAAATCCCGGGACAGTACGAACTATGGCTACACCTTC. Amino acids: CASSKSRDSTNYGYTF.

The chain employs TRBV28 and TRBJ2-1; 7 nucleotides match TRBD1. After removal of 6 bases from V and 9 bases from J, the junction contained 11 bases not matched to a gene. The germline CDR1 and CDR2 sequences are MDHEN and SYDVKM. The CDR3 consists of 14 residues. CDR3 sequence reads: CASSRWTGRLEQFF. CDR3 nucleotides: TGTGCCAGCAGCCGTTGGACAGGCCGGCTTGAGCAGTTCTTC.

CDR3 nucleotides: TGCAGTGCCCACAGGGACTACGAGCAGTACTTC. This codes for CSAHRDYEQYF. The chain joins TRBV20-1 to TRBJ2-7; D perhaps matches TRBD1 (6 bases). V was pared by 6 bases and J by 3 bases, with 9 bases between. CDR1 is DFQATT, CDR2 SNEGSKA, per germline (reference sequence). The CDR3 length is 11 residues.

This chain joins TRBV7-9 and TRBJ2-1; D is perhaps TRBD2 (5 bases). With 0 bases removed from V and 12 bases from J, the gap between germline ends came to 9 bases. The CDR3 length is 12 residues. Germline V lookup: CDR1 SEHNR, CDR2 FQNEAQ (reference sequence). The CDR3 region has the DNA TGTGCCAGCAGCTTAGCCGGGGATACGCAGTTCTTC. Its protein product is CASSLAGDTQFF. Variable domain in full (rest from reference TRBV7-9 and TRBJ2-1): DTGVSQNPRHKITKRGQNVTFRCDPISEHNRLYWYRQTLGQGPEFLTYFQNEAQLEKSRLLSDRFSAERPKGSFSTLEIQRTEQGDSAMYLCASSLAGDTQFFGPGTRLTVL.

The chain recombines TRBV7-9 with TRBJ2-1; 7 nucleotides align to TRBD2. Germline-derived CDR1 and CDR2 are SEHNR and FQNEAQ (reference sequence). The junction had 16 bases not matched to a gene; V was cut back by 4 bases and J by 10 bases. There are 16 residues in the CDR3. CDR3: CASSSPGTNYAEEQFF. The CDR3 DNA reads TGTGCCAGCAGCTCGCCCGGGACTAATTATGCTGAGGAGCAGTTCTTC.

The rearrangement uses TRBV6-2 or TRBV6-3 and TRBJ2-3; 7 positions agree with TRBD2. V lost 0 bases, J lost 12 bases, and 9 bases stayed unmatched. Germline CDR1 and CDR2: MNHEY and SVGEGT. This CDR3 contains 14 residues. The CDR3 region has the DNA TGTGCCAGCAGTTACTCTGGCCTAGCGGCTAAACAGTATTTT. As protein: CASSYSGLAAKQYF.

The V and J genes are TRBV25-1 and TRBJ2-5; perhaps TRBD1 as D (6 bases). V was clipped by 5 bases and J by 5 bases, with 15 bases between them. Germline CDR1 is MGHDK and CDR2 is SYGVNS. The CDR3 runs to 14 residues. DNA of the CDR3: TGTGCCAGCAGTAAACACAGGGAATTGGAGACCCAGTACTTC. It translates to CASSKHRELETQYF.

The chain is built from TRBV19 and TRBJ2-1; D may be TRBD2 (5 bases). The CDR3 spans 15 residues. The V gene lost 0 bases and the J gene lost 6 bases, with 12 bases spanning the gap. Germline-derived CDR1 and CDR2 are LNHDA and SQIVND (reference sequence). The CDR3 DNA reads TGTGCCAGTAGTATAGAAATAACTAGGTTCAATGAGCAGTTCTTC. Its protein product is CASSIEITRFNEQFF.